Following are 27 T cell receptor beta chains from one sample sequenced in a study of blood T cell repertoires in COVID-19. This table comes from immunoSEQ multiplex PCR, and its TCRdb copy is limited to in-frame clones, with some not included. The data contain about 370,000 clones, roughly 90% of them seen just once; the ten biggest clones take up around 3%. The specimen was peripheral blood. The receptor set was obtained from a woman aged 25 to 39 with COVID-19, enrolled during active disease.

J is TRBJ1-5 and V is TRBV2, with a possible D match to TRBD1 (5 bases). With 3 bases removed from V and 3 bases from J, the gap between germline ends came to 15 bases. The germline V gene encodes CDR1 SNHLY and CDR2 FYNNEI. The CDR3 covers 16 residues. The CDR3 DNA reads as TGTGCCAGCAGTGAGTCATCAGGGATAGACAATCAGCCCCAGCATTTT. Translating gives CASSESSGIDNQPQHF.

The rearrangement joins TRBV28 to TRBJ2-7, with 7 bases matching TRBD2. J was trimmed by 6 bases and V by 6 bases; bases with no gene match: 20. CDR3 size: 17 residues. CDR1 and CDR2 (germline): MDHEN, SYDVKM. The CDR3 bases are TGTGCCAGCAGCTTTTTCCCCCACCCCAAGACTAGCCCCGAGCAGTACTTC. Its protein is CASSFFPHPKTSPEQYF.

This clone was counted a few times. The genes are TRBV11-3 and TRBJ1-5; TRBD1 agrees at 8 bases. Per the germline V gene, CDR1 is SGHNT and CDR2 is YENEEA. The CDR3 sequence is 17 residues long. V dropped 0 bases and J dropped 7; count of bases not matched to a gene: 11. DNA for the CDR3: TGTGCCAGCAGCTTAGATCCCCCGGACAGGGAAGGCCAGCCCCAGCATTTT. Its protein is CASSLDPPDREGQPQHF.

This rearrangement joins TRBV3-1 (or the pseudogene TRBV3-2) to TRBJ2-5; 13 nucleotides line up with TRBD2. V dropped 0 bases and J dropped 5; count of bases not matched to a gene: 6. The CDR3 loop spans 17 amino acids. Germline CDR1 reads LGHDT; CDR2 reads YNNKEL (reference sequence). The CDR3 is CASSQDALAGGQETQYF. The DNA of the CDR3 is TGTGCCAGCAGCCAAGACGCACTAGCGGGGGGGCAGGAGACCCAGTACTTC.

The chain uses TRBV14 and TRBJ1-4; the D gene is possibly TRBD1 (5 bases). V gave up 4 bases and J gave up 0 bases, with 9 bases separating them. Germline V lookup: CDR1 SGHDN, CDR2 FVKESK. This CDR3 has 15 amino acids. The CDR3 bases are TGTGCCAGCAGCCGTCGACAGTCAACTAATGAAAAACTGTTTTTT. Translated, it gives CASSRRQSTNEKLFF. Full variable domain (missing parts from reference TRBV14 and TRBJ1-4): EAGVTQFPSHSVIEKGQTVTLRCDPISGHDNLYWYRRVMGKEIKFLLHFVKESKQDESGMPNNRFLAERTGGTYSTLKVQPAELEDSGVYFCASSRRQSTNEKLFFGSGTQLSVL.

The V and J genes are TRBV5-1 and TRBJ2-5, with D possibly being TRBD2 (5 bases). Germline-derived CDR1 and CDR2 are SGHRS and YFSETQ. The CDR3 is made up of 16 amino acids. V lost 2 bases to trimming and J lost 2 bases, with 16 bases between them. In nucleotides, the CDR3 is TGCGCCAGCAGCTTCCCCAGCGGATCCACTCAAGAGACCCAGTACTTC. It specifies CASSFPSGSTQETQYF.

The chain recombines TRBV9 with TRBJ1-1; no clear D. The ends were cut back, 0 bases at V and 0 bases at J, with 9 bases in the middle. CDR3 length equals 15 residues. The germline gives CDR1 SGDLS, CDR2 YYNGEE. The CDR3 region is CASSVGEGMNTEAFF. The CDR3 DNA reads TGTGCCAGCAGCGTAGGAGAGGGAATGAACACTGAAGCTTTCTTT.

The chain has TRBV5-4 and TRBJ1-2; perhaps TRBD1 as D (6 bases). The germline V and J ends were trimmed by 2 bases and 2 bases, with 7 bases remaining between them. Per the germline V gene, CDR1 is SGHNT and CDR2 is YYREEE (reference sequence). This CDR3 has 13 residues. The DNA of the CDR3 is TGTGCCAGCAGCTTTCAGGGGAACTATGGCTACACCTTC. Translating gives CASSFQGNYGYTF.

V usage is TRBV29-1 and J usage is TRBJ2-7; D perhaps matches TRBD2 (5 bases). Deletions cut 4 bases from V and 7 bases from J, with 11 bases between. In germline, CDR1 is SQVTM, CDR2 ANQGSEA. CDR3 length: 11 residues. The CDR3 here is CSVAFGEEQYV. The CDR3 region has the DNA TGCAGCGTTGCTTTTGGGGAGGAGCAGTACGTC.

The chain carries TRBV24-1 and TRBJ2-5; weak D call: TRBD1 (5 bases). Germline CDR1 KGHDR, CDR2 SFDVKD. This CDR3 spans 12 amino acids. V lost 5 bases and J lost 2, with 5 bases in between. The CDR3 DNA is TGTGCCACCAGTGGACAGCAAGAGACCCAGTACTTC. It specifies CATSGQQETQYF.

The chain recombines TRBV5-1 with TRBJ2-1; 9 bases are shared with TRBD2. CDR1 is SGHRS and CDR2 is YFSETQ in the germline V gene. The V segment lost 0 bases and the J segment 2 bases; nucleotides outside the gene matches: 6. The CDR3 has 17 amino acids. This chain's CDR3 is CASSLGILAGPYNEQFF. In DNA, the CDR3 is TGCGCCAGCAGCTTGGGGATACTAGCGGGTCCCTACAATGAGCAGTTCTTC.

The J gene is TRBJ1-2, the V gene TRBV29-1; perhaps TRBD1 as D (5 bases). The germline V gene has CDR1 SQVTM and CDR2 ANQGSEA. CDR3 length: 13 residues. V lost 4 bases and J lost 0, with 9 bases in between. The CDR3 DNA is TGCAGCGTTGGACAGCTCTCTAACTATGGCTACACCTTC. Translating it yields CSVGQLSNYGYTF.

As regards this clone: A read error may account for a junction end that differs from germline. The chain uses TRBV7-7 and TRBJ2-5; D possibly corresponds to TRBD2 (5 bases). Germline assignment: CDR1 SSHAT and CDR2 FNYEAQ (reference sequence). The CDR3 length is 11 residues. The DNA of the CDR3 is TGTGCTAGCAGCTCGGGGGAGACCCAGTACTTC. It codes for CASSSGETQYF.

The chain is built from TRBV5-1 and TRBJ1-5; 8 bases align to TRBD1. This CDR3 region has 14 residues. Trimming took 3 bases from V and 9 from J; bases not matched to a gene: 8. CDR1 SGHRS and CDR2 YFSETQ come from the germline V gene. Here the CDR3 reads CASSSTGVEGPQHF. The CDR3 DNA reads TGCGCCAGCAGCTCGACAGGGGTCGAAGGGCCCCAGCATTTT.

The gene calls are TRBV7-8 and TRBJ2-1; 7 bases are a match to TRBD2. The CDR3 loop spans 16 amino acids. The J segment lost 3 bases and the V segment lost 2 bases, leaving 7 bases of the junction unmatched. Germline V lookup: CDR1 SGHVS, CDR2 FQNEAQ. CDR3 in amino acids: CASSLLAGTNYNEQFF. CDR3 sequence (DNA): TGTGCCAGCAGCTTACTCGCCGGGACTAACTACAATGAGCAGTTCTTC. The entire variable domain, with the rest obtained from reference TRBV7-8 and TRBJ2-1, is as follows: GAGVSQSPRYKVAKRGQDVALRCDPISGHVSLFWYQQALGQGPEFLTYFQNEAQLDKSGLPSDRFFAERPEGSVSTLKIQRTQQEDSAVYLCASSLLAGTNYNEQFFGPGTRLTVL.

The chain couples TRBV5-1 to TRBJ1-4, with D maybe TRBD1 (6 bases). V was trimmed by 2 bases and J by 10 bases, leaving 15 bases between them. The CDR3 sequence is 14 residues long. Germline V gene lookup returns CDR1 SGHRS and CDR2 YFSETQ. The CDR3 here is CASSFRSPGAKLFF. CDR3 DNA: TGCGCCAGCAGCTTTAGGTCACCAGGGGCAAAACTGTTTTTT.

The chain has TRBV29-1 and TRBJ2-5, with D maybe TRBD1 (6 bases). The ends were cut back, 4 bases at V and 0 bases at J, with 12 bases in the middle. CDR3 length: 14 residues. Germline CDR1 SQVTM, CDR2 ANQGSEA. The CDR3 spells CSVVGGQYQETQYF. The CDR3 DNA sequence: TGCAGCGTTGTTGGGGGCCAATACCAAGAGACCCAGTACTTC.

The gene calls are TRBV11-3 and TRBJ2-7; perhaps TRBD2 as D (5 bases). Germline-derived CDR1 and CDR2 are SGHNT and YENEEA. This CDR3 comprises 12 residues. Trimming left V 7 bases short and J 4 bases short, with 11 bases between. CDR3 nucleotide sequence: TGTGCCAGCACCCGGGATGATTACGAGCAGTACGTC. Encoded protein: CASTRDDYEQYV.

The CDR3 loop reads CASSLAVAGGTQYF. The CDR3, as DNA: TGCGCCAGCAGCTTGGCCGTAGCAGGGGGGACCCAGTACTTC. The chain combines TRBV5-1 with TRBJ2-5; 7 bases fit TRBD1. The germline CDR1 and CDR2 sequences are SGHRS and YFSETQ. The length of the CDR3 is 14 residues. Germline trimming cut 0 bases from V and 7 bases from J; bases unmatched to any gene: 6.

J is TRBJ1-1 and V is TRBV7-9, with TRBD1 as a possible D gene (6 bases). The CDR3 contains 14 residues. Germline V CDR1 and CDR2: SEHNR, FQNEAQ (reference sequence). V was pared by 3 bases and J by 1 base, with 9 bases between. CDR3 coding DNA: TGTGCCAGCAGCTTGGACAGTAGGAACACTGAAGCTTTCTTT. Translating it yields CASSLDSRNTEAFF.

The chain couples TRBV7-9 to TRBJ2-5, with unresolved D. V gave up 2 bases and J gave up 5 bases, with 6 bases separating them. Germline V gene data show CDR1 as SEHNR and CDR2 as FQNEAQ (reference sequence). The CDR3 sequence is 12 residues long. CDR3 residues: CASSLSTETQYF. CDR3 nucleotide sequence: TGTGCCAGCAGCTTAAGCACGGAGACCCAGTACTTC.

This chain connects TRBV5-1 to TRBJ1-4, with a possible D match to TRBD1 (6 bases). Germline V CDR1 and CDR2: SGHRS, YFSETQ. The length of the CDR3 is 19 residues. Trimming took off 5 bases at V and 0 bases at J, with 23 bases between the two ends. The CDR3 DNA reads TGCGCCAGCAGAGGGGGTCCACAGGGCGCTTCGACAACTAATGAAAAACTGTTTTTT. Translation: CASRGGPQGASTTNEKLFF.

CDR3 sequence reads: CASSEGGGAMVGEQYV. The CDR3 nucleotides are TGTGCCAGCAGTGAAGGGGGGGGCGCTATGGTCGGCGAGCAGTACGTC. The chain employs TRBV2 and TRBJ2-7, with D possibly TRBD2 on 7 matching bases. Trimming removed 1 base from V and 6 bases from J, with 19 bases in between. The CDR3 totals 16 residues. Germline lookup yields CDR1 SNHLY and CDR2 FYNNEI.

The chain joins TRBV19 to TRBJ1-1, with D perhaps matching TRBD1 (6 bases). This CDR3 region has 12 residues. The ends were cut back, 8 bases at V and 9 bases at J, with 16 bases in the middle. The germline gives CDR1 LNHDA, CDR2 SQIVND (reference sequence). The CDR3 DNA reads TGTGCCAGTGGTGACAGGTCATGGAAAGCTTTCTTT. Its protein is CASGDRSWKAFF.

This chain uses TRBV27 with TRBJ2-7, with a tentative D call TRBD1 (6 bases). The CDR3 is 13 amino acids. V lost 5 bases and J 6 bases, leaving 14 bases between the germline ends. The germline CDR1 and CDR2 sequences are MNHEY and SMNVEV (reference sequence). This CDR3 is CASSATVRGEQYF. DNA of the CDR3: TGTGCCAGCAGTGCCACCGTCAGGGGCGAGCAGTACTTC.

This chain connects TRBV2 to TRBJ2-3; 9 bases match TRBD2. The CDR3 has 14 amino acids. V dropped 6 bases and J dropped 9; count of bases not matched to a gene: 10. CDR1 is SNHLY and CDR2 is FYNNEI in the germline V gene. This CDR3 reads CASRNGLAYMTQYF. CDR3 DNA: TGTGCCAGCAGAAATGGACTAGCGTATATGACGCAGTATTTT.

The rearrangement links TRBV5-4 to TRBJ2-2; maybe TRBD1 (5 bases). Germline V gene lookup returns CDR1 SGHNT and CDR2 YYREEE (reference sequence). The V gene lost 4 bases and the J gene lost 1 base, with 17 bases spanning the gap. The CDR3 runs to 17 residues. Here the CDR3 DNA reads TGTGCCAGCAGCCCCCCCGGGCGACAGTTGAACACCGGGGAGCTGTTTTTT. This translates into CASSPPGRQLNTGELFF.